These T cell receptor beta chains were read from a single sample in a study of blood T cell repertoires in COVID-19. Profiling relied on immunoSEQ multiplex PCR, and the TCRdb table lists in-frame clones only, not all of them. The table records around 64,000 clones, roughly four fifths of them present only once. The sample consisted of peripheral blood. The receptor set was obtained from a human donor in a cohort sampled during active COVID-19. The CDR3 runs from the conserved cysteine through the conserved F or W. D genes are given only for firm matches. Only some rows state a clone size, as once, few, many or a class for expanded clones.

V gene	J gene	clone size	D gene	CDR3 DNA	CDR3 protein
TRBV12-5	TRBJ2-7	.	.	TGTGCTAGTGGTTTGGTATTTGATCGAGTTATGCACGAGCAGTACTTC	CASGLVFDRVMHEQYF
TRBV7-6	TRBJ1-4	.	TRBD1	TGTGCCAGCAGCTTAAGGGACAGGGGCCGTGAAAAACTGTTTTTT	CASSLRDRGREKLFF
TRBV6-1	TRBJ2-2	.	.	TGTGCCAGCAGTGATTTTGGACAGATATACACCGGGGAGCTGTTTTTT	CASSDFGQIYTGELFF
TRBV5-5	TRBJ2-2	.	TRBD2	TGTGCCAGCAGCGGGGGACTACCAAACACCGGGGAGCTGTTTTTT	CASSGGLPNTGELFF
TRBV19	TRBJ1-3	once	.	TGTGCCAGTAGTATTGGGGAGATGGGAAACACCATATATTTT	CASSIGEMGNTIYF
TRBV20-1	TRBJ1-1	.	.	TGCAGTGCTGGCTTGAACACTGAAGCTTTCTTT	CSAGLNTEAFF
TRBV28	TRBJ1-6	.	TRBD1	TGTGCCACACCTCCGGGACAGGGCTCCAGCTCCTATAATTCACCCCTCCACTTT	CATPPGQGSSSYNSPLHF
TRBV4-1	TRBJ2-3	.	.	TGCGCCAGCAGCGCCGGCTCGGGGATTAAGACGGCGTTTTTCACAGATACGCAGTATTTT	CASSAGSGIKTAFFTDTQYF
TRBV3-1/TRBV3-2	TRBJ2-2	.	TRBD1	TGTGCCAGCAGCCGGGGGACAGTTGGGGATGGCGGGGAGCTGTTTTTT	CASSRGTVGDGGELFF
TRBV30	TRBJ1-5	.	.	TGTGCCTGCGGGAGGACAGCACCCAATCAGCCCCAGCATTTT	CACGRTAPNQPQHF
TRBV10-2	TRBJ2-3	.	TRBD1	TGCGCCTGTTTAGAGGACAGGGGGCGCGAAGGCACAGATACGCAGTATTTT	CACLEDRGREGTDTQYF
TRBV24-1	TRBJ1-1	.	TRBD1	TGTGCCACCAGTGATTTGAGGGGGCGCACAAAGTTGAACACTGAAGCTTTCTTT	CATSDLRGRTKLNTEAFF
TRBV7-2	TRBJ2-3	once	TRBD2	TGTGCCAGCAGCCTGACTAGCGGGGCTAGCACAGATACGCAGTATTTT	CASSLTSGASTDTQYF
TRBV7-8	TRBJ2-1	.	TRBD2	TGTGCCAGCAGCGGACTAGCGGGGGGGATCTACAATGAGCAGTTCTTC	CASSGLAGGIYNEQFF
TRBV5-3	TRBJ2-5	.	TRBD1	TGTGCCAGAAGCCTGGGGCCTGGCGGGACAGGGCAAGAGACCCAGTACTTC	CARSLGPGGTGQETQYF
TRBV4-1	TRBJ1-2	.	TRBD1	TGCGCCAGCAGCCAAGATTTGGACAGGGGGGATGGCTACACCTTC	CASSQDLDRGDGYTF
TRBV4-1	TRBJ2-5	.	TRBD1	TGCGCCAGCAGCCCTTTAGGACAGGGGGTCGTCCAAGAGACCCAGTACTTC	CASSPLGQGVVQETQYF
TRBV19	TRBJ1-5	.	TRBD1	TGTGCCAGTAGTAGGGACAGTGGCAATCAGCCCCAGCATTTT	CASSRDSGNQPQHF
TRBV6-6	TRBJ1-5	once	TRBD1	TGTGCCAGCAGTACAGGGGGCCGGAGTCAGCCCCAGCATTTT	CASSTGGRSQPQHF
TRBV7-8	TRBJ1-2	.	.	TGTGCCAGCAGCTGGAAGACAGTCAACTATGGCTACACCTTC	CASSWKTVNYGYTF
TRBV28	TRBJ2-3	.	.	TGTGCCAGCAGTACCCCCGCGACAGATACGCAGTATTTT	CASSTPATDTQYF
TRBV15	TRBJ2-5	.	.	TGTGCCACCAGCAGAGGCCAGGGAGGAGAAGAGACCCAGTACTTC	CATSRGQGGEETQYF
TRBV19	TRBJ2-3	.	TRBD1	TGTGCCAGTAGAAACATAGGGGGCACCCGCACAGATACGCAGTATTTT	CASRNIGGTRTDTQYF
TRBV2	TRBJ2-1	.	.	TGTGCCAGCAGTGAGTATCTATCCGAGGACAATGAGCAGTTCTTC	CASSEYLSEDNEQFF
TRBV28	TRBJ2-2	.	TRBD1	TGTGCCAGCAGGGGGACAGGGAGAACCGGGGAGCTGTTTTTT	CASRGTGRTGELFF
TRBV19	TRBJ1-2	once	.	TGTGCCAGTATTGGGTCGGGACTATCATATGGCTACACCTTC	CASIGSGLSYGYTF
TRBV19	TRBJ2-2	.	.	TGTGCCAGTAGAACCGGCGGGCCCAACACCGGGGAGCTGTTTTTT	CASRTGGPNTGELFF
TRBV19	TRBJ1-2	.	TRBD1	TGTGCCAGTAAGCGCGGGGACAGGGGACCCCTTTATGCTGGCTACACCTTC	CASKRGDRGPLYAGYTF
TRBV5-6	TRBJ2-3	.	TRBD2	TGTGCCAGCAGCATCCCTAGCGGGGGGACTTCCCTCGCCGGGGGGCAGTATTTT	CASSIPSGGTSLAGGQYF
TRBV5-1	TRBJ1-6	.	.	TGCGCCAGCAGCTTGGGGTCGGTGGGCGCGGGTAATTCACCCCTCCACTTT	CASSLGSVGAGNSPLHF
TRBV27	TRBJ1-2	.	.	TGTGCCAGCAGTTTAGGCGGATTGGGGGGTCCCCCAGGCTACACCTTC	CASSLGGLGGPPGYTF
TRBV24-1	TRBJ2-1	.	TRBD1	TGTGCCACCAGTGATTTCCGGGACAGGGTGTCCAATGAGCAGTTCTTC	CATSDFRDRVSNEQFF
TRBV18	TRBJ2-2	.	.	TGTGCCAGCTCACCTCTTCTCCCCAGGGCTGGCACCGGGGAGCTGTTTTTT	CASSPLLPRAGTGELFF
TRBV19	TRBJ1-6	few	TRBD1	TGTGCCACCTCTAGGCAGGGGGCAGAGAATTCACCCCTCCACTTT	CATSRQGAENSPLHF
TRBV9	TRBJ2-1	.	TRBD2	TGTGCCAGCAGCGTAAGCGGGACCTACAATGAGCAGTTCTTC	CASSVSGTYNEQFF
TRBV6-5	TRBJ2-1	.	.	TGTGCCAGCAGTACGCATATCAACTATTACAATGAGCAGTTCTTC	CASSTHINYYNEQFF
TRBV6-1	TRBJ1-5	few	TRBD1	TGTGCCAGCAGTGAGACAGGGGGGAATAAGCCCCAGCATTTT	CASSETGGNKPQHF
TRBV5-1	TRBJ2-3	.	TRBD1	TGCGCCAGCAGCACCGGGACAGGGGTAGATACGCAGTATTTT	CASSTGTGVDTQYF
TRBV1	TRBJ2-7	.	.	TGCACCAGCAGCCAAGAATTATGGCGGAAAAGCTCCTACGAGCAGTACTTC	CTSSQELWRKSSYEQYF
TRBV28	TRBJ1-6	.	.	TGTGCCAGCAGTTTGCGGAATTCACCCCTCCACTTT	CASSLRNSPLHF
TRBV11-3	TRBJ2-2	many	.	TGTGCCAGCAGCTTAGCCAGGGCCGGGGAGCTGTTTTTT	CASSLARAGELFF
TRBV6-4	TRBJ2-1	.	.	TGTGCCAGCAGTCCTCAGGATGCCTACAATGAGCAGTTCTTC	CASSPQDAYNEQFF
TRBV7-9	TRBJ2-7	.	TRBD1	TGTGCCAGCACCCCGCCCCAGGGACAGGGCGCCTACGAGCAGTACTTC	CASTPPQGQGAYEQYF
TRBV2	TRBJ2-2	.	TRBD2	TGTGCCAGCAGTGGGAAAGGGTTTAGCGGGGGTCGTGGCACCGGGGAGCTGTTTTTT	CASSGKGFSGGRGTGELFF
TRBV6-1	TRBJ2-4	.	TRBD1	TGTGCCAGCAGTGAGCAGGGGGTAGCCAAAAACATTCAGTACTTC	CASSEQGVAKNIQYF
TRBV18	TRBJ1-5	few	.	TGTGCCAGCTCACCAACAGGGCCGTATAGCAATCAGCCCCAGCATTTT	CASSPTGPYSNQPQHF